The 26 T cell receptor beta chains in this list originate from one sample, sequenced in a study of T cell repertoires in cytomegalovirus infection. These receptors lack a known antigen. TCRdb reanalysed the reads using MiXCR and keeps one entry per CDR3 protein. The data contain approximately 130,000 distinct CDR3 sequences, around 25% of them seen just once; the ten biggest clones take up roughly 35%. The specimen was PBMCs, sequenced either directly or after in vitro stimulation (not recorded which). These receptors originate from a human donor in good health (CMV status not recorded). Some clones in this sample may be carry-over from other donors' samples.

The chain joins TRBV12-5 to TRBJ2-2; D tentatively fits TRBD1 or TRBD2 (5 bases each). V gave up 4 bases and J gave up 0 bases, with 9 bases separating them. The CDR3 has 15 residues. Germline V lookup: CDR1 LGHNT, CDR2 FRNRAP. CDR3 in amino acids: CASGSVGANTGELFF. CDR3 nucleotide sequence: TGTGCTAGTGGTTCCGTGGGGGCGAACACCGGGGAGCTGTTTTTT.

The gene calls are TRBV29-1 and TRBJ2-7; D could derive from TRBD1 or TRBD2 (5 bases each). Germline values: CDR1 SQVTM, CDR2 ANQGSEA. The CDR3 runs to 14 residues. Trimming removed 6 bases at V and 2 bases at J, with 17 bases between. CDR3 nucleotide sequence: TGCAGCGTCCGATTAGGGACGACCACCTACGAGCAGTACTTC. Translating gives CSVRLGTTTYEQYF.

With regard to this clonotype: Given a much more abundant clone one base away, this may be a read error. The V call is TRBV7-6, the J call TRBJ2-3; maybe TRBD1 (5 bases). CDR1 and CDR2 from the germline V gene are SGHVS and FNYEAQ. There are 13 residues in the CDR3. CDR3 sequence (DNA): TGTGCCAGCAGCCCACTACCGACAGATAAGCAGTATTTT. Its protein product is CASSPLPTDKQYF.

This clonotype was seen a handful of times. The V and J genes are TRBV6-1 and TRBJ1-6; D may be TRBD1 (6 bases). V lost 6 bases and J lost 2, with 14 bases in between. CDR1 and CDR2 from the germline V gene are MNHNS and SASEGT. This CDR3 contains 16 residues. The CDR3 bases are TGTGCCAGCAGCGCGGACAGCGGTCCCTATAATTCACCCCTCCACTTT. This sequence encodes CASSADSGPYNSPLHF.

This clonotype was observed at least ten times. J is TRBJ1-2 and V is TRBV7-2, with TRBD1 matching over 8 bases. Germline V gene data show CDR1 as SGHTA and CDR2 as FQGNSA. This CDR3 is built from 16 residues. With V trimmed by 0 bases and J by 3 bases, 6 bases remained unmatched. The CDR3 sequence is CASSLADRASDYGYTF. CDR3 nucleotide sequence: TGTGCCAGCAGCTTAGCGGACAGGGCCTCTGACTATGGCTACACCTTC.

The sample holds many counts of this clonotype. The chain couples TRBV19 to TRBJ1-1; the match to TRBD1 covers 7 bases. Germline trimming cut 6 bases from V and 2 bases from J; bases unmatched to any gene: 3. The CDR3 sequence is 13 residues long. The germline V gene encodes CDR1 LNHDA and CDR2 SQIVND (reference sequence). Written as DNA, the CDR3 is TGTGCCAGTAGAGACAGGGTCAACACTGAAGCTTTCTTT. It encodes CASRDRVNTEAFF.

This clonotype showed up many times. The chain is built from TRBV10-3 and TRBJ2-7; 13 bases line up with TRBD2. Germline V lookup: CDR1 ENHRY, CDR2 SYGVKD. J gave up 1 base and V 6 bases, and 3 bases lay outside the gene matches. The CDR3 spans 15 residues. CDR3 residues: CAIRGLAGQSYEQYF. Here the CDR3 DNA reads TGTGCCATCAGGGGACTAGCGGGACAGTCCTACGAGCAGTACTTC.

The chain couples TRBV24-1 to TRBJ1-5, with a tentative D call TRBD1 (6 bases). Germline CDR1 reads KGHDR; CDR2 reads SFDVKD. V was shortened by 9 bases and J by 1 base, with 15 bases between the two germline ends. The CDR3 has 15 residues. The chain's CDR3 is CATLHLDRSNQPQHF. CDR3 nucleotides: TGTGCCACCCTTCATCTGGACAGAAGCAATCAGCCCCAGCATTTT.

This chain joins TRBV20-1 and TRBJ1-5, with D possibly TRBD1 on 6 matching bases. Germline-derived CDR1 and CDR2 are DFQATT and SNEGSKA (reference sequence). This CDR3 is 16 amino acids long. V was clipped by 0 bases and J by 2 bases, with 14 bases between them. The CDR3 sequence: CSARDWGGQGNQPQHF. In DNA, the CDR3 is TGCAGTGCTAGAGATTGGGGGGGACAAGGCAATCAGCCCCAGCATTTT.

This clonotype was detected a few times. V is TRBV9 and J is TRBJ2-1; 9 nucleotides align to TRBD1. Unmatched junction bases numbered 5, after V lost 7 bases and J lost 9 bases. Germline CDR1 and CDR2: SGDLS and YYNGEE. The CDR3 is 12 amino acids. The CDR3 nucleotides read TGTGCCAGCGGGACAGGGACAAGTGAGCAGTTCTTC. This translates into CASGTGTSEQFF.

This clonotype has only a few counts. The V and J genes are TRBV11-3 and TRBJ2-1, with 11 positions matching TRBD2. The germline gives CDR1 SGHNT, CDR2 YENEEA. V was pared by 5 bases and J by 10 bases, with 10 bases of the junction left unmatched. This CDR3 has 15 residues. CDR3 loop: CASSPPASGRLEQFF. The CDR3 nucleotides read TGTGCCAGCAGCCCCCCCGCTAGCGGGAGGTTAGAGCAGTTCTTC.

This clonotype has ten or more counts. The chain couples TRBV7-8 to TRBJ2-3; 8 bases are a match to TRBD2. Germline values: CDR1 SGHVS, CDR2 FQNEAQ. With 4 bases clipped from V and 6 bases from J, the junction kept 6 bases outside the gene matches. The CDR3 length is 14 residues. DNA of the CDR3: TGTGCCAGCAGCTACTTAGCGGGAACGGATACGCAGTATTTT. Protein: CASSYLAGTDTQYF.

This clonotype was observed a few times. The genes are TRBV6-1 and TRBJ2-3; D is ambiguous. The V end lost 5 bases, the J end lost 4 bases, and 16 bases lay between the germline ends. The CDR3 has 15 amino acids. Germline V gene data show CDR1 as MNHNS and CDR2 as SASEGT. CDR3 loop: CASSPTAPPADTQYF. Written as DNA, the CDR3 is TGTGCCAGCAGTCCAACGGCGCCGCCGGCAGATACGCAGTATTTT.

V is TRBV27 and J is TRBJ1-1; 8 nucleotides match TRBD1. J lost 8 bases, V lost 6 bases, and 8 bases had no gene match. The CDR3 length is 13 residues. From germline, CDR1 is MNHEY and CDR2 SMNVEV (reference sequence). CDR3 protein: CASSHGTGGEAFF. CDR3 nucleotide sequence: TGTGCCAGCAGCCACGGGACAGGAGGAGAAGCTTTCTTT.

This clonotype came up many times. The V call is TRBV7-8, the J call TRBJ2-3; 9 positions agree with TRBD1. Germline CDR1 and CDR2: SGHVS and FQNEAQ. With V trimmed by 5 bases and J by 1 base, 4 bases remained unmatched. CDR3 length: 15 residues. The CDR3 sequence: CASSPQGAGTDTQYF. The CDR3 coding sequence is TGTGCCAGCAGCCCACAGGGGGCAGGCACAGATACGCAGTATTTT. Full variable domain (outside the CDR3, taken from reference TRBV7-8 and TRBJ2-3): GAGVSQSPRYKVAKRGQDVALRCDPISGHVSLFWYQQALGQGPEFLTYFQNEAQLDKSGLPSDRFFAERPEGSVSTLKIQRTQQEDSAVYLCASSPQGAGTDTQYFGPGTRLTVL.

This clonotype was found many times. V is TRBV12-3 or TRBV12-4 and J is TRBJ1-1, with D unclear. The V and J ends lost 1 base and 7 bases respectively, with 4 bases between them. The CDR3 extends over 11 amino acids. CDR3 sequence reads: CASSLGDEAFF. The CDR3 nucleotides are TGTGCCAGCAGTTTAGGAGATGAAGCTTTCTTT.

This clonotype was found many times. The chain has TRBV9 and TRBJ2-5; tentatively, D is TRBD1 or TRBD2 (6 bases each). The CDR3 is 16 residues long. CDR1 and CDR2 from the germline V gene are SGDLS and YYNGEE. V shed 3 bases and J shed 1 base, with 16 bases lying between them. The CDR3 region is CASSALGGGGQETQYF. CDR3 bases: TGTGCCAGCAGCGCATTGGGCGGAGGGGGCCAAGAGACCCAGTACTTC.

The chain combines TRBV7-2 with TRBJ2-2, with 12 bases matching TRBD2. V gave up 5 bases and J gave up 5 bases; unmatched junction bases: 6. The germline gives CDR1 SGHTA, CDR2 FQGNSA. The CDR3 loop spans 16 amino acids. The CDR3 bases are TGTGCCAGCAGCCCACCTAGCGGGAGGGGGACCGGGGAGCTGTTTTTT. Translating gives CASSPPSGRGTGELFF.

This clonotype appeared many times. J is TRBJ2-5 and V is TRBV7-2; D remains ambiguous. V was trimmed by 5 bases and J by 1 base, leaving 11 bases between them. CDR1 and CDR2 (germline): SGHTA, FQGNSA. This CDR3 has 14 residues. This CDR3 reads CASSELWVQETQYF. The CDR3 region has the DNA TGTGCCAGCAGCGAGTTGTGGGTCCAAGAGACCCAGTACTTC.

The rearrangement links TRBV28 to TRBJ2-5; no firm D call. CDR1 and CDR2 (germline): MDHEN, SYDVKM. Trimming pared 6 bases from V and 2 bases from J, leaving 13 bases between. The CDR3 extends over 14 amino acids. The CDR3 coding sequence is TGTGCCAGCAGCCGTCTGATAACACAAGAGACCCAGTACTTC. Amino acid sequence: CASSRLITQETQYF.

V usage is TRBV7-9 and J usage is TRBJ2-2; tentatively, D is TRBD1 (6 bases). The CDR3 consists of 15 residues. V shed 5 bases and J shed 5 bases, with 15 bases lying between them. The germline V gene has CDR1 SEHNR and CDR2 FQNEAQ (reference sequence). The CDR3 sequence is CASSRGGRFTGELFF. Here the CDR3 DNA reads TGTGCCAGCAGCCGTGGGGGCCGGTTTACCGGGGAGCTGTTTTTT.

The chain couples TRBV5-4 to TRBJ2-4; possible D gene TRBD1, 7 bases. V lost 4 bases to trimming and J lost 6 bases, with 14 bases between them. The germline V gene has CDR1 SGHNT and CDR2 YYREEE (reference sequence). The CDR3 runs to 14 residues. In DNA form, the CDR3 reads TGTGCCAGCAGCCCAGGGGGGATAGGAAACATTCAGTACTTC. This gives the protein CASSPGGIGNIQYF. The variable domain in full, completed from reference TRBV5-4 and TRBJ2-4, reads ETGVTQSPTHLIKTRGQQVTLRCSSQSGHNTVSWYQQALGQGPQFIFQYYREEENGRGNFPPRFSGLQFPNYSSELNVNALELDDSALYLCASSPGGIGNIQYFGAGTRLSVL.

The chain is built from TRBV9 and TRBJ2-1; TRBD2 matches 14 bases. Germline V CDR1 and CDR2: SGDLS, YYNGEE. V lost 4 bases and J lost 5; bases outside the gene matches: 8. The CDR3 runs to 17 residues. The CDR3 sequence is CASSLRTSGRTDNEQFF. The CDR3 bases are TGTGCCAGCAGCCTACGGACTAGCGGGAGGACCGACAATGAGCAGTTCTTC.

In this sample, this clonotype turned up many times. The V and J genes are TRBV6-6 and TRBJ2-6; D gene uncertain. V shed 1 base and J shed 0 bases, with 7 bases lying between them. The germline V gene encodes CDR1 MNHNY and CDR2 SVGAGI (reference sequence). The CDR3 spans 16 residues. The CDR3 spells CASSYFRLSGANVLTF. CDR3 coding DNA: TGTGCCAGCAGTTACTTCCGCCTCTCTGGGGCCAACGTCCTGACTTTC.

This clonotype was seen many times. The chain links TRBV7-2 to TRBJ2-1; 12 bases map to TRBD2. Germline V lookup: CDR1 SGHTA, CDR2 FQGNSA. CDR3 length: 16 amino acids. The V gene end was trimmed by 4 bases and the J gene end by 8 bases; junction bases not matched to a gene: 9. The CDR3 spells CASSSLAGGPKDEQFF. The CDR3 bases are TGTGCCAGCAGCTCACTAGCGGGAGGCCCCAAGGATGAGCAGTTCTTC.

V is TRBV29-1 and J is TRBJ1-1; D perhaps matches TRBD1 (5 bases). Germline lookup yields CDR1 SQVTM and CDR2 ANQGSEA. Trimming left V 3 bases short and J 1 base short, with 6 bases between. This CDR3 region has 12 residues. CDR3 sequence: CSVDRANTEAFF. DNA for the CDR3: TGCAGCGTTGACAGGGCGAACACTGAAGCTTTCTTT. The full variable domain, with the rest looked up from reference TRBV29-1 and TRBJ1-1, is SAVISQKPSRDICQRGTSLTIQCQVDSQVTMMFWYRQQPGQSLTLIATANQGSEATYESGFVIDKFPISRPNLTFSTLTVSNMSPEDSSIYLCSVDRANTEAFFGQGTRLTVV.